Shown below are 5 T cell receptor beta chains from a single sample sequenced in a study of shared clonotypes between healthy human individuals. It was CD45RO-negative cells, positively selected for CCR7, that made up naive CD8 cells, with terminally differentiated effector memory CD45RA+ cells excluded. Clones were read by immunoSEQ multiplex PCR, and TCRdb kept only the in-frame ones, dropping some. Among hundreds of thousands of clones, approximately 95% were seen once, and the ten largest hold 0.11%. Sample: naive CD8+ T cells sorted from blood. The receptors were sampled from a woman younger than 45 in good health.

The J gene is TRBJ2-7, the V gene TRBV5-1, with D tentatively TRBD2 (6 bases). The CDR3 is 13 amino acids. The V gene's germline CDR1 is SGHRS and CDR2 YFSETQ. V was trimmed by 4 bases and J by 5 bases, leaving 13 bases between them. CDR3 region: CASSGRGKDEQYF. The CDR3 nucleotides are TGCGCCAGCAGCGGCCGGGGGAAGGACGAGCAGTACTTC.

CDR3 sequence: CASSARPRSSTDTQYF. Written as DNA, the CDR3 is TGTGCCAGCAGCGCCAGACCCCGGTCCAGCACAGATACGCAGTATTTT. The genes are TRBV9 and TRBJ2-3; D not resolved. The CDR3 sequence is 16 residues long. V lost 3 bases and J 0 bases, leaving 14 bases between the germline ends. The germline V gene encodes CDR1 SGDLS and CDR2 YYNGEE. Filled out from reference TRBV9 and TRBJ2-3, the complete variable domain reads DSGVTQTPKHLITATGQRVTLRCSPRSGDLSVYWYQQSLDQGLQFLIQYYNGEERAKGNILERFSAQQFPDLHSELNLSSLELGDSALYFCASSARPRSSTDTQYFGPGTRLTVL.

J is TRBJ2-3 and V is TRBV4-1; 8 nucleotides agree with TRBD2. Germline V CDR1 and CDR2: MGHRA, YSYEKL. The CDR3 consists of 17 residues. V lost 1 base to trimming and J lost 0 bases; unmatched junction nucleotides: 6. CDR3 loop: CASSQVGSGGSTDTQYF. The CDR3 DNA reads TGCGCCAGCAGCCAAGTGGGGAGCGGGGGTAGCACAGATACGCAGTATTTT.

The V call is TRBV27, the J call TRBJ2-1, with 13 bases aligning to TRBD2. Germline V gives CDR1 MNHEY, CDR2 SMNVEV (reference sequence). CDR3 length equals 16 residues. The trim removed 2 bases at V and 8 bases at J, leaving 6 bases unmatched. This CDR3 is CASSLLLAGGPYEQFF. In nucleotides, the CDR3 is TGTGCCAGCAGTTTACTACTAGCGGGAGGGCCATATGAGCAGTTCTTC.

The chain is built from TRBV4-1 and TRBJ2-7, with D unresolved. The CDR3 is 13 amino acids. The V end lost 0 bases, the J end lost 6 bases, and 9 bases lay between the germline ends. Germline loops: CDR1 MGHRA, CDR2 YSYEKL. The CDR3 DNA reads TGCGCCAGCAGCCAAGATGCGGAGACCGAGCAGTACTTC. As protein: CASSQDAETEQYF.